This is a list of T cell receptor beta chains from one sample in a study of naive and memory T cell subsets. MiXCR was run by TCRdb on the UMI-ligation and nested PCR reads, yielding one entry per CDR3 protein. Of tens of thousands of distinct CDR3 sequences in the sample, 5.2% were seen once. Material: blood. The origin of the receptors is an adult in good health. CDR3s include the opening cysteine and the closing phenylalanine or tryptophan. The D gene is left open where the match is weak. Clone sizes are given selectively: once, few, many, or a class where the clone is expanded.

J gene: TRBJ1-5
V gene: TRBV9
D gene: .
clone size: .
CDR3 protein: CASSVDLGADQPQHF
CDR3 DNA: TGTGCCAGCAGCGTAGATCTCGGGGCCGATCAGCCCCAGCATTTT

J gene: TRBJ2-2
V gene: TRBV29-1
D gene: .
clone size: many
CDR3 protein: CSVEDRQQAPTGELFF
CDR3 DNA: TGCAGCGTTGAAGATCGTCAACAGGCCCCCACCGGGGAGCTGTTTTTT

J gene: TRBJ2-6
V gene: TRBV27
D gene: .
clone size: many
CDR3 protein: CASSSAGTGANVLTF
CDR3 DNA: TGTGCCAGCAGTTCGGCGGGGACTGGGGCCAACGTCCTGACTTTC

J gene: TRBJ1-1
V gene: TRBV2
D gene: .
clone size: few
CDR3 protein: CASSVTGGGNTEAFF
CDR3 DNA: TGTGCCAGCAGTGTAACGGGAGGAGGGAACACTGAAGCTTTCTTT

J gene: TRBJ2-1
V gene: TRBV11-2
D gene: TRBD1
clone size: many
CDR3 protein: CASMGTGLLVLNEQFF
CDR3 DNA: TGTGCCAGCATGGGGACAGGGCTCCTCGTCCTCAATGAGCAGTTCTTC

J gene: TRBJ2-5
V gene: TRBV29-1
D gene: TRBD1
clone size: many
CDR3 protein: CSVAQGSSETQYF
CDR3 DNA: TGCAGCGTTGCACAGGGGTCATCAGAGACCCAGTACTTC

J gene: TRBJ2-2
V gene: TRBV5-1
D gene: .
clone size: many
CDR3 protein: CASRKANTGELFF
CDR3 DNA: TGCGCCAGCAGGAAAGCGAACACCGGGGAGCTGTTTTTT

J gene: TRBJ2-2
V gene: TRBV6-5
D gene: .
clone size: .
CDR3 protein: CASSHDTGELFF
CDR3 DNA: TGTGCCAGCAGTCATGACACCGGGGAGCTGTTTTTT

J gene: TRBJ2-2
V gene: TRBV28
D gene: .
clone size: .
CDR3 protein: CASRLGSGLNTGELFF
CDR3 DNA: TGTGCCAGCAGGCTTGGGAGCGGGTTGAACACCGGGGAGCTGTTTTTT

J gene: TRBJ2-7
V gene: TRBV5-6
D gene: .
clone size: many
CDR3 protein: CASSPEGAYEQYF
CDR3 DNA: TGTGCCAGCAGCCCAGAGGGGGCCTACGAGCAGTACTTC

J gene: TRBJ2-3
V gene: TRBV27
D gene: TRBD2
clone size: few
CDR3 protein: CASSFSGRNTQYF
CDR3 DNA: TGTGCCAGCAGCTTTAGCGGGAGAAATACGCAGTATTTT

J gene: TRBJ1-2
V gene: TRBV27
D gene: TRBD1
clone size: many
CDR3 protein: CASSAGQGEYGYTF
CDR3 DNA: TGTGCCAGCAGTGCCGGACAGGGAGAGTATGGCTACACCTTC

J gene: TRBJ2-7
V gene: TRBV7-9
D gene: TRBD1
clone size: few
CDR3 protein: CASSPSGTGFSYEQYF
CDR3 DNA: TGTGCCAGCAGTCCATCCGGGACAGGGTTCTCCTACGAGCAGTACTTC

J gene: TRBJ1-1
V gene: TRBV29-1
D gene: .
clone size: many
CDR3 protein: CSVESSNTEAFF
CDR3 DNA: TGCAGCGTTGAAAGCTCGAACACTGAAGCTTTCTTT

J gene: TRBJ2-3
V gene: TRBV15
D gene: .
clone size: many
CDR3 protein: CATSNKLPDTTDTQYF
CDR3 DNA: TGTGCCACCAGCAATAAGTTACCTGATACCACAGATACGCAGTATTTT

J gene: TRBJ1-2
V gene: TRBV7-2
D gene: .
clone size: many
CDR3 protein: CASSPSTNYGYTF
CDR3 DNA: TGTGCCAGCAGCCCAAGTACGAACTATGGCTACACCTTC

J gene: TRBJ2-1
V gene: TRBV6-4
D gene: TRBD2
clone size: many
CDR3 protein: CASRRLAGADNEQFF
CDR3 DNA: TGTGCCAGCAGACGACTAGCGGGAGCGGACAATGAGCAGTTCTTC